One and the same sample provided the 29 T cell receptor beta chains below, sequenced in a study of OX40 agonist ivuxolimab in advanced cancers. Clones were read by immunoSEQ multiplex PCR, and TCRdb kept only the in-frame ones, dropping some. There are about 110,000 clones in the sample; approximately 90% occur only once, and about 1.2% lies in the top ten. Here the sequenced sample was CD4+ or CD8+ T cells sorted from blood, taken in a trial of the OX40 agonist ivuxolimab. These receptor sequences come from an adult with an advanced solid tumor such as melanoma, head and neck, liver or kidney cancer.

The CDR3 DNA reads as TGTGCCAGCAGTTTAACACCACTAGCGTACGCCTACAATGAGCAGTTCTTC. Translating it yields CASSLTPLAYAYNEQFF. The genes are TRBV27 and TRBJ2-1; TRBD2 matches at 7 bases. Per germline, CDR1 MNHEY and CDR2 SMNVEV (reference sequence). The CDR3 length is 17 residues. Germline trimming cut 2 bases from V and 2 bases from J; bases unmatched to any gene: 9.

This chain uses TRBV5-1 with TRBJ2-7; either TRBD1 or TRBD2 may fit D (5 bases each). Trimming shortened V by 4 bases and J by 0 bases, and 17 bases separated the two germline ends. The CDR3 covers 16 residues. Germline assignment: CDR1 SGHRS and CDR2 YFSETQ. Here the CDR3 DNA reads TGCGCCAGCAGCCGGGGCTCCGGTTTGGGCTCCTACGAGCAGTACTTC. Protein: CASSRGSGLGSYEQYF.

The chain combines TRBV27 with TRBJ2-7; 16 bases align to TRBD2. This CDR3 is built from 19 residues. CDR1 and CDR2 (germline): MNHEY, SMNVEV (reference sequence). Trimming took 1 base from V and 0 from J; bases not matched to a gene: 6. CDR3 protein: CASSLLGLAGGSRSYEQYF. The CDR3 bases are TGTGCCAGCAGTTTATTGGGACTAGCGGGAGGGTCCCGCTCCTACGAGCAGTACTTC.

This clone was picked up a small number of times. This chain connects TRBV28 to TRBJ2-7; the match to TRBD1 covers 12 bases. CDR1 is MDHEN, CDR2 SYDVKM, per germline. The CDR3 is 18 amino acids. Trimming at V came to 4 bases and at J to 4 bases, leaving 14 bases not matched to a gene. The CDR3 DNA reads as TGTGCCAGCAGTTCCCCCGGGACAGGGGGCGGGTCCCGTTACGAGCAGTACTTC. Translation gives CASSSPGTGGGSRYEQYF.

This clone was seen only once. The junction and the germline gene differ at one end; a read error may be behind it. This chain links TRBV6-1 with TRBJ1-5; TRBD1 matches 7 bases. The CDR3 has 10 amino acids. CDR1 MNHNS and CDR2 SASEGT come from the germline V gene. The CDR3 DNA follows: TGTGCCAGCAGTGAAGGACAGGGAGCGTGG. Translation gives CASSEGQGAW.

The chain carries TRBV5-4 and TRBJ1-4; the D is unclear. CDR3 size: 13 residues. The germline gives CDR1 SGHNT, CDR2 YYREEE (reference sequence). Trimming took off 4 bases at V and 2 bases at J, with 6 bases between the two ends. For the CDR3, the DNA is TGTGCCAGCAGCCAGAGCACTAATGAAAAACTGTTTTTT. It is translated as CASSQSTNEKLFF.

This rearrangement joins TRBV18 to TRBJ1-1, with a possible D match to TRBD1 (5 bases). Looked up from germline, CDR1 is KGHSH and CDR2 is LQKENI. The CDR3 spans 15 residues. Between the trimmed V and J ends, which lost 2 bases and 0 bases, there was a span of 10 bases. The CDR3 region is CASSPSSGLNTEAFF. The CDR3 region has the DNA TGTGCCAGCTCACCATCCTCAGGGCTGAACACTGAAGCTTTCTTT.

As to this clone: Other DNA variants within this sample encode the same CDR3. J is TRBJ1-1 and V is TRBV19; D unresolved. The length of the CDR3 is 16 residues. Per the germline V gene, CDR1 is LNHDA and CDR2 is SQIVND (reference sequence). Trimming took 0 bases from V and 6 from J, leaving 17 bases between them. In DNA, the CDR3 is TGTGCCAGTAGTATAGATCTTCCCACCGAGGATCCTGAAGCTTTCTTT. Translated: CASSIDLPTEDPEAFF. Full variable domain (outside the CDR3, taken from reference TRBV19 and TRBJ1-1): DGGITQSPKYLFRKEGQNVTLSCEQNLNHDAMYWYRQDPGQGLRLIYYSQIVNDFQKGDIAEGYSVSREKKESFPLTVTSAQKNPTAFYLCASSIDLPTEDPEAFFGQGTRLTVV.

CDR3 sequence (DNA): TGTGCCAGCAGCTCGGGCGGGGGAAACAATCAGCCCCAGCATTTT. Its translation: CASSSGGGNNQPQHF. V and J are TRBV5-4 and TRBJ1-5; TRBD1 is a possible D gene (5 bases). This CDR3 has 15 residues. CDR1 and CDR2 from the germline V gene are SGHNT and YYREEE (reference sequence). The ends were cut back, 3 bases at V and 3 bases at J, with 13 bases in the middle.

V and J are TRBV7-2 and TRBJ1-5, with a possible D match to TRBD1 (5 bases). V gave up 4 bases and J gave up 7 bases, with 20 bases separating them. Germline assignment: CDR1 SGHTA and CDR2 FQGNSA. The CDR3 is 16 amino acids. The CDR3 region is CASSSQTGGVGQPQHF. The CDR3 bases are TGTGCCAGCAGCTCTCAGACGGGGGGGGTTGGACAGCCCCAGCATTTT.

The chain is built from TRBV5-1 and TRBJ2-2; 9 bases agree with TRBD2. The CDR3 is 16 residues long. CDR1 is SGHRS and CDR2 is YFSETQ in the germline V gene. Unmatched junction bases numbered 4, after V lost 3 bases and J lost 1 base. The CDR3 nucleotides read TGCGCCAGCAGCTCGCGACTAGCGGAGAACACCGGGGAGCTGTTTTTT. Residues: CASSSRLAENTGELFF.

The chain links TRBV19 to TRBJ1-3; D is unresolved. Germline V gene lookup returns CDR1 LNHDA and CDR2 SQIVND (reference sequence). Trimming stripped 4 bases from V and 1 base from J, with 8 bases between. The CDR3 spans 14 residues. CDR3 DNA: TGTGCCAGTAGTACCACCAGTTCTGGAAACACCATATATTTT. Translating gives CASSTTSSGNTIYF.

This clone came up once. The J gene is TRBJ1-5, the V gene TRBV29-1; D is perhaps TRBD1 (5 bases). Between the trimmed V and J ends, which lost 6 bases and 5 bases, there was a span of 14 bases. The CDR3 is 13 residues long. The germline CDR1 and CDR2 sequences are SQVTM and ANQGSEA. In DNA form, the CDR3 reads TGCAGCGTGCGACAGAGCGCAGATCAGCCCCAGCATTTT. It yields the protein CSVRQSADQPQHF.

This sequence joins TRBV5-1 and TRBJ2-1; D possibly matches TRBD1 or TRBD2 (5 bases each). V lost 1 base and J lost 7, with 9 bases in between. CDR1 SGHRS and CDR2 YFSETQ come from the germline V gene. The CDR3 has 13 residues. The CDR3 nucleotides read TGCGCCAGCAGCTTGCCAGGGACGAATGAGCAGTTCTTC. Its translation is CASSLPGTNEQFF.

The V gene is TRBV19, the J gene TRBJ2-7; TRBD2 matches at 8 bases. V shed 8 bases, J shed 3 bases, and the junction held 9 bases outside the gene matches. Germline values: CDR1 LNHDA, CDR2 SQIVND (reference sequence). The CDR3 extends over 14 amino acids. CDR3 in amino acids: CASGWGSGSYEQYF. CDR3 DNA: TGTGCCAGTGGCTGGGGGAGCGGGAGCTACGAGCAGTACTTC. The full variable domain, completed using reference TRBV19 and TRBJ2-7, is DGGITQSPKYLFRKEGQNVTLSCEQNLNHDAMYWYRQDPGQGLRLIYYSQIVNDFQKGDIAEGYSVSREKKESFPLTVTSAQKNPTAFYLCASGWGSGSYEQYFGPGTRLTVT.

This clone was detected only once. The rearrangement joins TRBV7-2 to TRBJ2-5; D gene unclear. The germline V and J ends were trimmed by 4 bases and 5 bases, with 8 bases remaining between them. CDR1 is SGHTA, CDR2 FQGNSA, per germline. This CDR3 region has 12 residues. The CDR3 is CASSSPRETQYF. CDR3 in DNA: TGTGCCAGCAGCTCTCCCCGTGAGACCCAGTACTTC.

The table lists this clone with a few counts. This rearrangement joins TRBV29-1 to TRBJ1-1; 7 bases match TRBD1. The CDR3 spans 12 residues. CDR1 is SQVTM and CDR2 is ANQGSEA in the germline V gene. After removal of 7 bases from V and 4 bases from J, the junction contained 6 bases not matched to a gene. The CDR3 DNA follows: TGCAGCGGTGACAGGGAAGTCACTGAAGCTTTCTTT. It codes for CSGDREVTEAFF.

The genes are TRBV28 and TRBJ2-7, with 7 bases matching TRBD1. After removal of 4 bases from V and 2 bases from J, the junction contained 14 bases not matched to a gene. CDR3 length equals 17 residues. CDR1 is MDHEN, CDR2 SYDVKM, per germline. The CDR3 nucleotides read TGTGCCAGCAGTTACCCTACTCCGGGACAGCGTACCTACGAGCAGTACTTC. It codes for CASSYPTPGQRTYEQYF.

This clone was seen only once. The rearrangement uses TRBV6-1 and TRBJ2-7; no firm D call. The CDR3 is made up of 13 amino acids. With 0 bases removed from V and 0 bases from J, the gap between germline ends came to 3 bases. CDR1 is MNHNS and CDR2 is SASEGT in the germline V gene. This CDR3 reads CASSEAPSYEQYF. Written as DNA, the CDR3 is TGTGCCAGCAGTGAAGCTCCCTCCTACGAGCAGTACTTC.

This clone was counted once. V usage is TRBV7-2 and J usage is TRBJ2-7; D perhaps matches TRBD1 (5 bases). Germline V CDR1 and CDR2: SGHTA, FQGNSA. The CDR3 extends over 17 amino acids. V lost 2 bases and J 6 bases, leaving 23 bases between the germline ends. The CDR3 here is CASSLIQGAGEEGEQYF. CDR3 nucleotide sequence: TGTGCCAGCAGCTTAATTCAAGGGGCTGGGGAAGAAGGCGAGCAGTACTTC. Full variable domain (remainder filled in from reference TRBV7-2 and TRBJ2-7): GAGVSQSPSNKVTEKGKDVELRCDPISGHTALYWYRQSLGQGLEFLIYFQGNSAPDKSGLPSDRFSAERTGGSVSTLTIQRTQQEDSAVYLCASSLIQGAGEEGEQYFGPGTRLTVT.

The CDR3 here is CASSSYRDTGEQYF. For the CDR3, the DNA is TGTGCCAGCAGTTCCTACCGAGACACTGGGGAGCAGTACTTC. The chain links TRBV5-4 to TRBJ2-7; D call uncertain. The CDR3 spans 14 residues. Per germline, CDR1 SGHNT and CDR2 YYREEE (reference sequence). Trimming removed 5 bases from V and 7 bases from J, with 19 bases in between.

This clone was seen only once. V is TRBV5-1 and J is TRBJ1-6, with D unresolved. The germline V gene has CDR1 SGHRS and CDR2 YFSETQ. V lost 2 bases to trimming and J lost 0 bases, with 6 bases between them. The CDR3 runs to 15 residues. CDR3 nucleotide sequence: TGCGCCAGCAGCTTCCAGAGCTCCTATAATTCACCCCTCCACTTT. It codes for CASSFQSSYNSPLHF.

This chain joins TRBV25-1 and TRBJ2-3; D is undetermined. The V gene's germline CDR1 is MGHDK and CDR2 SYGVNS. Trimming cost V 1 base and J 3 bases, with 5 bases left between them. The CDR3 spans 13 residues. The CDR3: CASSEWVTDTQYF. The CDR3 region has the DNA TGTGCCAGCAGTGAATGGGTAACAGATACGCAGTATTTT. The full variable domain, completed using reference TRBV25-1 and TRBJ2-3, is EADIYQTPRYLVIGTGKKITLECSQTMGHDKMYWYQQDPGMELHLIHYSYGVNSTEKGDLSSESTVSRIRTEHFPLTLESARPSHTSQYLCASSEWVTDTQYFGPGTRLTVL.

The chain uses TRBV4-3 and TRBJ2-7; the D gene is possibly TRBD1 (6 bases). The V gene lost 3 bases and the J gene lost 5 bases, with 14 bases spanning the gap. Germline V gives CDR1 LGHNA, CDR2 YSLEER. CDR3 length equals 14 residues. The CDR3 loop is CASSQVGTPHEQYF. The CDR3 DNA is TGCGCCAGCAGCCAGGTCGGGACACCTCACGAGCAGTACTTC.

The chain uses TRBV18 and TRBJ1-4; the match to TRBD1 covers 8 bases. Unmatched junction bases numbered 8, after V lost 3 bases and J lost 5 bases. From germline, CDR1 is KGHSH and CDR2 LQKENI. The CDR3 covers 16 residues. The CDR3 coding sequence is TGTGCCAGCTCACCGGGGCCAGGACAGGGCAATGAAAAACTGTTTTTT. Translation: CASSPGPGQGNEKLFF.

This sequence joins TRBV5-6 and TRBJ1-3; D is undetermined. V was cut by 5 bases and J by 6 bases, with 6 bases left in between. CDR1 is SGHDT and CDR2 is YYEEEE in the germline V gene. The CDR3 runs 11 residues. The CDR3 reads CASRRLNTIYF. CDR3 bases: TGTGCCAGCAGGCGGCTAAACACCATATATTTT.

This chain links TRBV27 with TRBJ1-2; 9 bases are shared with TRBD1. V trimming: 5 bases; J trimming: 8 bases; junction bases outside the gene matches: 6. CDR3 size: 13 residues. Germline values: CDR1 MNHEY, CDR2 SMNVEV (reference sequence). CDR3: CASSPNRGQGYTF. The CDR3 DNA is TGTGCCAGCAGTCCTAACAGGGGGCAGGGCTACACCTTC.

This clone was found once. The CDR3 DNA is TGTGCCAGCAGCGGGGGACTAGCGGGAGAAGCCGAGCAGTACTTC. Encoded protein: CASSGGLAGEAEQYF. V usage is TRBV9 and J usage is TRBJ2-7; 14 nucleotides line up with TRBD2. J was trimmed by 6 bases and V by 3 bases; bases with no gene match: 5. The CDR3 is made up of 15 amino acids. The germline gives CDR1 SGDLS, CDR2 YYNGEE. Together with reference TRBV9 and TRBJ2-7, the CDR3 gives the full variable domain: DSGVTQTPKHLITATGQRVTLRCSPRSGDLSVYWYQQSLDQGLQFLIQYYNGEERAKGNILERFSAQQFPDLHSELNLSSLELGDSALYFCASSGGLAGEAEQYFGPGTRLTVT.

V gene TRBV5-1 combines with J gene TRBJ1-2; tentatively, D is TRBD1 (5 bases). Germline V CDR1 and CDR2: SGHRS, YFSETQ. This CDR3 has 12 residues. V was pared by 7 bases and J by 4 bases, with 11 bases between. The CDR3 region is CASAGGIYGYTF. CDR3 nucleotides: TGCGCCAGCGCCGGGGGTATCTATGGCTACACCTTC.